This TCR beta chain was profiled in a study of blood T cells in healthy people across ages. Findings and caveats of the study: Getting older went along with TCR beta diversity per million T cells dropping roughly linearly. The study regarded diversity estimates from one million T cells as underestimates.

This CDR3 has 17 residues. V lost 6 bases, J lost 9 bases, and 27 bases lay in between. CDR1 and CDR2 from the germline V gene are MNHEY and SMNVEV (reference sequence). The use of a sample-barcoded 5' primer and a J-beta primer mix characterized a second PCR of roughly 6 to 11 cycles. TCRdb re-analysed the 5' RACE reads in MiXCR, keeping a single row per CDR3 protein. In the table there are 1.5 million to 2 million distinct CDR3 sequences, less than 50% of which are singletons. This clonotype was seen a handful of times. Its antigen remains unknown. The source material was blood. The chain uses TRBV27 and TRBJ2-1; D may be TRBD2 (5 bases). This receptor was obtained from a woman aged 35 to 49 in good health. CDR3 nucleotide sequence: TGTGCCAGCAGCCCGAATCTCGCGCCGAGGGCGGCGGGTGAGCAGTTCTTC. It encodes CASSPNLAPRAAGEQFF.